Here is one T cell receptor beta chain with its context. The antigen is not known. TCRdb re-derived calls from the RT-PCR reads in MiXCR, one entry per CDR3 protein. This sample yields 590,000 or so distinct CDR3 sequences, of which 11% to 15% are seen a single time; 7.5% to 8% belongs to the top ten. Germline assignment: CDR1 DFQATT and CDR2 SNEGSKA (reference sequence). V was cut by 5 bases and J by 5 bases, with 19 bases left in between. The CDR3 loop spans 15 amino acids. These data are taken from a study of response to subunit inactivated influenza vaccine. Overall study results and limits: Each seasonal influenza vaccination recruits few new T cells, the authors suggested.

The sample was PBMCs from blood, taken less than 15 days before vaccination. This TCR was recovered from a man aged 50-60 years who received an inactivated influenza vaccine. This chain joins TRBV20-1 and TRBJ2-1, with unresolved D. Here the CDR3 DNA reads TGCAGTGCTGAAGGTCAGATTATCAACCACAATGAGCAGTTCTTC. Translating gives CSAEGQIINHNEQFF.